This T cell receptor beta chain was recorded in a study of blood T cells in healthy people across ages. CDR3 length equals 16 residues. Looked up from germline, CDR1 is MNHEY and CDR2 is SVGEGT. With V trimmed by 2 bases and J by 0 bases, 4 bases remained unmatched. Study observations and caveats: Aged donors had fewer naive CD4+ cells and lower diversity than long-lived donors. Roughly linear declines in TCR beta diversity per million T cells occurred with age. The study regarded diversity estimates from one million T cells as underestimates.

Comments on this clonotype: Its antigen is unidentified.

A second PCR of roughly 7 to 11 cycles used a sample-barcoded 5' primer and a J-beta primer mix. Carrying 12 random nucleotides, a template-switch adaptor labeled each individual cDNA molecule. TCRdb ran MiXCR on the 5' RACE reads and lists one entry per CDR3 protein. The profile shows about 1.8 million distinct CDR3 sequences, just under 50% of them singletons. What was sequenced was blood. The sequence derives from a woman in her thirties or forties in good health. This chain links TRBV6-2 or TRBV6-3 with TRBJ1-5; 7 positions agree with TRBD1. The CDR3 region is CASSYGTVYSNQPQHF. Written as DNA, the CDR3 is TGTGCCAGCAGTTACGGGACAGTGTATAGCAATCAGCCCCAGCATTTT.